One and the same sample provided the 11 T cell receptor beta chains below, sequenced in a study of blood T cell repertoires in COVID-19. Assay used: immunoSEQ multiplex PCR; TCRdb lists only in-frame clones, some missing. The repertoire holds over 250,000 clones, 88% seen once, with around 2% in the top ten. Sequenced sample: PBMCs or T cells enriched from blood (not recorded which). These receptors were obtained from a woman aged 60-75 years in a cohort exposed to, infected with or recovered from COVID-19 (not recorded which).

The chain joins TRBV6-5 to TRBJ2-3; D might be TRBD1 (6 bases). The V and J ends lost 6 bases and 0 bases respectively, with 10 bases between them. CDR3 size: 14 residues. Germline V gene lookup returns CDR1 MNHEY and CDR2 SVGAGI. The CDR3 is CASRTQGSTDTQYF. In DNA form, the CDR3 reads TGTGCCAGCAGAACACAGGGAAGCACAGATACGCAGTATTTT.

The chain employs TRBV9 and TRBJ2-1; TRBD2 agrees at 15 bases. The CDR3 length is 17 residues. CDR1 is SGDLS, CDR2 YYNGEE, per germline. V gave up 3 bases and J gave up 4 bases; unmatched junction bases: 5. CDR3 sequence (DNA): TGTGCCAGCAGCGGTGGACTAGCGGGAGGGATTTACAATGAGCAGTTCTTC. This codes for CASSGGLAGGIYNEQFF.

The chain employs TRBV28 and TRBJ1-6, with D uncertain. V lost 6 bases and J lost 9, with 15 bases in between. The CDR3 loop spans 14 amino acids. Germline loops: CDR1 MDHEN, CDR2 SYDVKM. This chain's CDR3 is CASSPGGSSSPLHF. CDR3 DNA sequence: TGTGCCAGCAGCCCGGGAGGATCTAGTTCACCCCTCCACTTT.

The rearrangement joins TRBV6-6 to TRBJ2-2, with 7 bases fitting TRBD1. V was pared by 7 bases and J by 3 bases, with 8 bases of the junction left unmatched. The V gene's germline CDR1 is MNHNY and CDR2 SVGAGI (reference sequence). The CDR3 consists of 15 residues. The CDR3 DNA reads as TGTGCCAGCAATGTACAGGGGTTATACACCGGGGAGCTGTTTTTT. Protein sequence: CASNVQGLYTGELFF.

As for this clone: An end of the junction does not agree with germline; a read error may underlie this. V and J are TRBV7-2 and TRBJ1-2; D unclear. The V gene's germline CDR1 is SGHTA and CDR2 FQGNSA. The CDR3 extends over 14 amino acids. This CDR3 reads CASSPTGINSGYTF. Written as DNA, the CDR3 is TGTGCCAGCAGTCCAACCGGGATAAACTCTGGCTACACCTTC.

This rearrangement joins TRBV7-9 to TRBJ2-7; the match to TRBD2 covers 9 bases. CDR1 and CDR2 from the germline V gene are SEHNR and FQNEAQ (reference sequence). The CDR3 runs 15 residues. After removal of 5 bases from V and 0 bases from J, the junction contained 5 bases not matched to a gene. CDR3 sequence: CASSTSGRSSYEQYF. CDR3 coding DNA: TGTGCCAGCAGCACCAGCGGGAGGTCCTCCTACGAGCAGTACTTC.

CDR3 in DNA: TGTGCCAGCAGCTTCCTACAGGGGGGCTCCGGGGCCAACGTCCTGACTTTC. Translation gives CASSFLQGGSGANVLTF. The chain recombines TRBV7-2 with TRBJ2-6; 8 bases agree with TRBD1. This CDR3 is 17 amino acids long. With V trimmed by 3 bases and J by 4 bases, 8 bases remained unmatched. The germline V gene encodes CDR1 SGHTA and CDR2 FQGNSA.

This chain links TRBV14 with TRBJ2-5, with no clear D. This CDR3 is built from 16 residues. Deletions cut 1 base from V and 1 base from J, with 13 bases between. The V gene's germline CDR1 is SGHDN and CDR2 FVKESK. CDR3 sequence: CASSQVSGRAQETQYF. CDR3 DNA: TGTGCCAGCAGCCAAGTGTCAGGCAGAGCCCAAGAGACCCAGTACTTC.

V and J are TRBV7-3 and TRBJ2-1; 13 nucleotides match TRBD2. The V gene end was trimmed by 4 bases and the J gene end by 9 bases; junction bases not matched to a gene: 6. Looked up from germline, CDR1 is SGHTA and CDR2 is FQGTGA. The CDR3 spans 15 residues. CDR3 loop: CASSSPTSGRSEQFF. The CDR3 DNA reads TGTGCCAGCAGCTCCCCGACTAGCGGGAGGTCTGAGCAGTTCTTC. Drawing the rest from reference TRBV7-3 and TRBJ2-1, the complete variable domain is GAGVSQTPSNKVTEKGKYVELRCDPISGHTALYWYRQSLGQGPEFLIYFQGTGAADDSGLPNDRFFAVRPEGSVSTLKIQRTERGDSAVYLCASSSPTSGRSEQFFGPGTRLTVL.

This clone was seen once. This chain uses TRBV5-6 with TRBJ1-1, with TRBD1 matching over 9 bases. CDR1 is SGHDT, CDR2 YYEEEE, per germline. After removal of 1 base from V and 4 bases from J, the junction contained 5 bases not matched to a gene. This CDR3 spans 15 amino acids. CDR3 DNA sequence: TGTGCCAGCAGCTTGACCCGGGACAGGGTCACTGAAGCTTTCTTT. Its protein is CASSLTRDRVTEAFF.

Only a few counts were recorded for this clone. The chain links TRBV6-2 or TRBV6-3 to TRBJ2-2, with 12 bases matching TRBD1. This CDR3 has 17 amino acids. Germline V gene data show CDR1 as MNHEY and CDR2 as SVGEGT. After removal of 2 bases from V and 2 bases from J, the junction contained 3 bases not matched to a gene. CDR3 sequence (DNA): TGTGCCAGCAGTTACCGGGACAGGGGGCTAAACACCGGGGAGCTGTTTTTT. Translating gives CASSYRDRGLNTGELFF.